Listed below are T cell receptor beta chains from one sample, sequenced in a study of blood T cell repertoires in COVID-19. Profiled with immunoSEQ multiplex PCR; TCRdb holds only in-frame clones, not every one. The sample consists of 450,000 or so clones, roughly nine tenths of them appearing once. The sequenced sample was peripheral blood. Receptors originate from a man younger than 35 with COVID-19, enrolled during active disease. Both conserved end residues are part of each CDR3. Fields, in order: V gene, J gene, CDR3 protein.

V gene: TRBV5-1
J gene: TRBJ2-1
CDR3 protein: CASSQDRGSNEQFF

V gene: TRBV20-1
J gene: TRBJ2-1
CDR3 protein: CSAPRFGEQFF

V gene: TRBV19
J gene: TRBJ1-2
CDR3 protein: CASKNFFANYGYTF

V gene: TRBV7-8
J gene: TRBJ1-5
CDR3 protein: CASSPGRDQPQHF

V gene: TRBV7-2
J gene: TRBJ2-7
CDR3 protein: CASSLGVAGGYEQYF

V gene: TRBV14
J gene: TRBJ2-7
CDR3 protein: CASSQGNSYEQYF

V gene: TRBV7-9
J gene: TRBJ1-3
CDR3 protein: CASSLAGGLGNTIYF

V gene: TRBV5-4
J gene: TRBJ2-5
CDR3 protein: CAAARGGGSQETQYF

V gene: TRBV13
J gene: TRBJ1-1
CDR3 protein: CASSGQEAFF

V gene: TRBV19
J gene: TRBJ2-7
CDR3 protein: CASSTGTGGRYEQYF

V gene: TRBV5-1
J gene: TRBJ1-1
CDR3 protein: CASSSDRDGTEAFF

V gene: TRBV27
J gene: TRBJ2-5
CDR3 protein: CASSPSVASDYSKTQYF

V gene: TRBV3-1/TRBV3-2
J gene: TRBJ2-2
CDR3 protein: CASSPLTSGRATGELFF

V gene: TRBV6-6
J gene: TRBJ2-1
CDR3 protein: CASKRTSGSRDNEQFF

V gene: TRBV10-1
J gene: TRBJ1-1
CDR3 protein: CASSETSTANTEAFF

V gene: TRBV23-1
J gene: TRBJ2-7
CDR3 protein: CASTQVTSLIYEQYF

V gene: TRBV2
J gene: TRBJ1-4
CDR3 protein: CASSGEISNEKLFF

V gene: TRBV2
J gene: TRBJ2-5
CDR3 protein: CASSESQGDLWETQYF

V gene: TRBV6-6
J gene: TRBJ1-4
CDR3 protein: CATYTPGQVLFF

V gene: TRBV27
J gene: TRBJ1-1
CDR3 protein: CASSLGGLNTEAFF

V gene: TRBV2
J gene: TRBJ2-7
CDR3 protein: CASSEGPGVSSYEQYF

V gene: TRBV30
J gene: TRBJ1-5
CDR3 protein: CAWSSPQYNQPQHF

V gene: TRBV15
J gene: TRBJ2-2
CDR3 protein: CATMAGRYTGELFF

V gene: TRBV7-9
J gene: TRBJ2-7
CDR3 protein: CASSYPRNEQYF

V gene: TRBV12-3/TRBV12-4
J gene: TRBJ1-2
CDR3 protein: CASSMGQGGTF

V gene: TRBV6-2/TRBV6-3
J gene: TRBJ1-3
CDR3 protein: CASSYAKGNTIYF

V gene: TRBV28
J gene: TRBJ2-7
CDR3 protein: CASSLGVYEQYF

V gene: TRBV5-6
J gene: TRBJ1-5
CDR3 protein: CASSLFRDYNQPQHF

V gene: TRBV3-1/TRBV3-2
J gene: TRBJ2-3
CDR3 protein: CASSQAGTSGRNF

V gene: TRBV5-4
J gene: TRBJ1-3
CDR3 protein: CASSIDQDSGNTIYF

V gene: TRBV6-5
J gene: TRBJ1-3
CDR3 protein: CASRRLTGGNTIYF

V gene: TRBV5-1
J gene: TRBJ2-1
CDR3 protein: CASSYAGAYNEQFF

V gene: TRBV6-5
J gene: TRBJ1-5
CDR3 protein: CASSTPGAGGPQHF

V gene: TRBV2
J gene: TRBJ2-3
CDR3 protein: CATRLAPDTQYF

V gene: TRBV5-1
J gene: TRBJ2-4
CDR3 protein: CASSLAGGGAKNIQYF

V gene: TRBV18
J gene: TRBJ2-1
CDR3 protein: CASSPPGQGWNEQFF

V gene: TRBV5-6
J gene: TRBJ1-4
CDR3 protein: CASSLGTKAGKLFF

V gene: TRBV5-6
J gene: TRBJ2-5
CDR3 protein: CASSGAGVTQYF

V gene: TRBV18
J gene: TRBJ1-6
CDR3 protein: CASSQIGQSGSPLHF

V gene: TRBV11-2
J gene: TRBJ2-3
CDR3 protein: CASSLFDTQYF

V gene: TRBV24-1
J gene: TRBJ2-2
CDR3 protein: CATSEGQGFAGELFF

V gene: TRBV12-5
J gene: TRBJ2-7
CDR3 protein: CASGLGQGAGYEQYF

V gene: TRBV15
J gene: TRBJ2-3
CDR3 protein: CATSRDPGETDTQYF